The 28 T cell receptor beta chains in this list originate from one sample, sequenced in a study of blood T cell repertoires in COVID-19. TCRdb's copy holds only in-frame clones and misses some; the assay was immunoSEQ multiplex PCR. The top ten hold 6.8% of the sample, which has over 200,000 clones, 84% seen once. Sequencing input: PBMCs or T cells enriched from blood (not recorded which). The receptors stem from a woman in her thirties or forties who had recovered from COVID-19.

The V and J genes are TRBV4-2 and TRBJ1-2; D remains unclear. The V gene's germline CDR1 is LGHNA and CDR2 YNFKEQ. V gave up 0 bases and J gave up 5 bases, with 4 bases separating them. There are 12 residues in the CDR3. The CDR3 DNA follows: TGTGCCAGCAGCCAAGATAGATATGGCTACACCTTC. Amino acids: CASSQDRYGYTF.

V is TRBV9 and J is TRBJ1-2; possible D gene TRBD1, 6 bases. CDR1 is SGDLS, CDR2 YYNGEE, per germline. V lost 4 bases and J lost 0, with 25 bases in between. The CDR3 covers 19 residues. The CDR3: CASSPRRKTGILANYGYTF. CDR3 nucleotide sequence: TGTGCCAGCAGCCCCAGGAGGAAGACAGGAATACTAGCTAACTATGGCTACACCTTC.

The chain has TRBV6-5 and TRBJ1-4; 9 nucleotides match TRBD1. V dropped 6 bases and J dropped 7; count of bases not matched to a gene: 6. The CDR3 loop spans 14 amino acids. Per germline, CDR1 MNHEY and CDR2 SVGAGI. CDR3 sequence: CASRKGQGSEKLFF. In DNA, the CDR3 is TGTGCCAGCAGAAAGGGACAGGGAAGTGAAAAACTGTTTTTT.

The V call is TRBV28, the J call TRBJ1-5, with D perhaps matching TRBD1 (5 bases). The CDR3 extends over 17 amino acids. V dropped 3 bases and J dropped 1 base, with 16 bases sitting between them. Per the germline V gene, CDR1 is MDHEN and CDR2 is SYDVKM. The CDR3 DNA is TGTGCCAGCAGTTTTATCTCGGGGGTTAAGAGCAATCAGCCCCAGCATTTT. Residues: CASSFISGVKSNQPQHF.

This sequence joins TRBV28 and TRBJ2-3, with D maybe TRBD2 (5 bases). V shed 3 bases and J shed 10 bases, with 17 bases lying between them. The CDR3 is made up of 14 amino acids. Germline loops: CDR1 MDHEN, CDR2 SYDVKM. The CDR3 is CASSFGAAEWSQYF. As DNA, the CDR3 is TGTGCCAGCAGTTTTGGAGCGGCAGAGTGGTCGCAGTATTTT. The full variable domain, completed using reference TRBV28 and TRBJ2-3, is DVKVTQSSRYLVKRTGEKVFLECVQDMDHENMFWYRQDPGLGLRLIYFSYDVKMKEKGDIPEGYSVSREKKERFSLILESASTNQTSMYLCASSFGAAEWSQYFGPGTRLTVL.

This clone was seen a few times. V usage is TRBV4-2 and J usage is TRBJ1-2; 9 nucleotides match TRBD1. Germline V gives CDR1 LGHNA, CDR2 YNFKEQ. The ends lost 0 bases at V and 6 bases at J; junction bases unmatched: 11. The length of the CDR3 is 17 residues. The CDR3 nucleotides are TGTGCCAGCAGCCAAGATTGGAGGGACAGGGATCCCCATGGCTACACCTTC. This encodes CASSQDWRDRDPHGYTF.

This chain uses TRBV27 with TRBJ1-5; 11 nucleotides match TRBD1. J gave up 7 bases and V 5 bases, and 1 base lay outside the gene matches. Germline CDR1 and CDR2: MNHEY and SMNVEV (reference sequence). The CDR3 runs 13 residues. Written as DNA, the CDR3 is TGTGCCAGCAGTGGGACAGGGGGACAGCCCCAGCATTTT. This translates into CASSGTGGQPQHF.

This clone has more than one count but fewer than ten. The V and J genes are TRBV12-3 or TRBV12-4 and TRBJ1-1; weak D call: TRBD1 (5 bases). Trimming removed 11 bases at V and 1 base at J, with 14 bases between. The CDR3 has 13 amino acids. The CDR3: CALRTGKNTEAFF. The CDR3 DNA sequence: TGTGCCCTACGCACAGGCAAGAACACTGAAGCTTTCTTT.

This clone was counted between two and nine times. The V gene is TRBV6-5, the J gene TRBJ1-4; D possibly corresponds to TRBD1 (5 bases). Germline CDR1 reads MNHEY; CDR2 reads SVGAGI. This CDR3 contains 15 residues. The V and J ends lost 7 bases and 0 bases respectively, with 12 bases between them. CDR3 residues: CASNAGLPTNEKLFF. The CDR3 DNA is TGTGCCAGCAACGCGGGGCTACCAACTAATGAAAAACTGTTTTTT.

This clone has just one count. V is TRBV19 and J is TRBJ1-1, with 8 bases that match TRBD1. Germline-derived CDR1 and CDR2 are LNHDA and SQIVND (reference sequence). The length of the CDR3 is 16 residues. Trimming removed 4 bases from V and 2 bases from J; junction bases left unmatched: 9. CDR3 sequence: CASSTRQGTANTEAFF. The CDR3 DNA sequence: TGTGCCAGTAGTACCAGACAGGGGACCGCCAACACTGAAGCTTTCTTT.

This clone appeared a few times. The chain is built from TRBV5-1 and TRBJ1-3; D call uncertain. Trimming cost V 0 bases and J 7 bases, with 8 bases left between them. The V gene's germline CDR1 is SGHRS and CDR2 YFSETQ. This CDR3 contains 13 residues. CDR3 sequence reads: CASSLDWANTIYF. CDR3 nucleotide sequence: TGCGCCAGCAGCTTGGATTGGGCGAACACCATATATTTT. The variable domain in full, with the rest retrieved from reference TRBV5-1 and TRBJ1-3, is KAGVTQTPRYLIKTRGQQVTLSCSPISGHRSVSWYQQTPGQGLQFLFEYFSETQRNKGNFPGRFSGRQFSNSRSEMNVSTLELGDSALYLCASSLDWANTIYFGEGSWLTVV.

The chain joins TRBV30 to TRBJ2-3; D not certain. Germline-derived CDR1 and CDR2 are GTSNPN and SVGIG (reference sequence). Between the trimmed V and J ends, which lost 1 base and 7 bases, there was a span of 15 bases. The CDR3 spans 14 residues. CDR3 sequence (DNA): TGTGCCTGGAGTGGCGACCGTGGAGCAAATACGCAGTATTTT. Its translation is CAWSGDRGANTQYF.

This chain's CDR3 is CATSDAGTASYEQYF. DNA for the CDR3: TGTGCCACCAGTGATGCCGGGACAGCTTCCTACGAGCAGTACTTC. The chain combines TRBV24-1 with TRBJ2-7; 7 bases map to TRBD1. V lost 3 bases and J lost 1; bases outside the gene matches: 5. The germline gives CDR1 KGHDR, CDR2 SFDVKD. The CDR3 runs to 15 residues.

V gene TRBV3-1 (or the pseudogene TRBV3-2) combines with J gene TRBJ1-1; TRBD1 agrees at 10 bases. CDR1 and CDR2 (germline): LGHDT, YNNKEL (reference sequence). With 4 bases clipped from V and 6 bases from J, the junction kept 5 bases outside the gene matches. The CDR3 is made up of 14 amino acids. The CDR3 reads CASSRRGTGAEAFF. The CDR3 nucleotides are TGTGCCAGCAGCCGGCGAGGGACAGGGGCTGAAGCTTTCTTT.

The rearrangement uses TRBV19 and TRBJ2-7, with TRBD2 matching 9 bases. Losses at the gene ends were 5 bases for V and 3 bases for J; bases not matched to a gene: 11. This CDR3 comprises 16 residues. Germline CDR1 LNHDA, CDR2 SQIVND (reference sequence). The chain's CDR3 is CASSPHGTSRSYEQYF. Here the CDR3 DNA reads TGTGCCAGTAGTCCGCATGGGACTAGCAGGAGCTACGAGCAGTACTTC. Filled out from reference TRBV19 and TRBJ2-7, the complete variable domain reads DGGITQSPKYLFRKEGQNVTLSCEQNLNHDAMYWYRQDPGQGLRLIYYSQIVNDFQKGDIAEGYSVSREKKESFPLTVTSAQKNPTAFYLCASSPHGTSRSYEQYFGPGTRLTVT.

Here the CDR3 DNA reads TGTGCCAGCAGTCAGGGGACAGCAAATTCACCCCTCCACTTT. It is translated as CASSQGTANSPLHF. J is TRBJ1-6 and V is TRBV27, with 7 bases aligning to TRBD1. Germline V lookup: CDR1 MNHEY, CDR2 SMNVEV (reference sequence). J was trimmed by 7 bases and V by 5 bases; bases with no gene match: 5. There are 14 residues in the CDR3.

CDR3 nucleotide sequence: TGTGCCAGCAGTGAAAGGACAGAGTGGTTCTTC. This encodes CASSERTEWFF. The chain carries TRBV6-1 and TRBJ2-1, with D perhaps TRBD1 (6 bases). The V end lost 2 bases, the J end lost 15 bases, and 11 bases lay between the germline ends. Germline values: CDR1 MNHNS, CDR2 SASEGT. The CDR3 is 11 residues long.

V usage is TRBV7-2 and J usage is TRBJ2-3; the match to TRBD2 covers 12 bases. The germline CDR1 and CDR2 sequences are SGHTA and FQGNSA. The CDR3 loop spans 18 amino acids. Trimming removed 4 bases from V and 1 base from J; junction bases left unmatched: 9. DNA of the CDR3: TGTGCCAGCAGCTCCCTACCACTAGCGGGAGGTGGCACAGATACGCAGTATTTT. It encodes CASSSLPLAGGGTDTQYF. The whole variable domain, filled in from reference TRBV7-2 and TRBJ2-3, reads GAGVSQSPSNKVTEKGKDVELRCDPISGHTALYWYRQSLGQGLEFLIYFQGNSAPDKSGLPSDRFSAERTGGSVSTLTIQRTQQEDSAVYLCASSSLPLAGGGTDTQYFGPGTRLTVL.

The chain joins TRBV4-3 to TRBJ1-4, with 9 bases matching TRBD1. V trimming: 4 bases; J trimming: 8 bases; junction bases outside the gene matches: 8. Germline CDR1 LGHNA, CDR2 YSLEER. The CDR3 is 15 residues long. The chain's CDR3 is CASSRTGGVGEKLFF. The CDR3 DNA is TGCGCCAGCAGCCGAACAGGGGGCGTCGGGGAAAAACTGTTTTTT.

This clone has only one observation. The rearrangement joins TRBV19 to TRBJ1-1; TRBD1 might be the D (5 bases). V lost 3 bases and J lost 3, with 11 bases in between. Germline assignment: CDR1 LNHDA and CDR2 SQIVND (reference sequence). This CDR3 spans 14 amino acids. In DNA form, the CDR3 reads TGTGCCAGTAGTATCCGCGGGGGGTACACTGAAGCTTTCTTT. It codes for CASSIRGGYTEAFF.

The V and J genes are TRBV9 and TRBJ1-3; no reliable D call. The CDR3 covers 16 residues. V was cut by 0 bases and J by 3 bases, with 13 bases left in between. Per germline, CDR1 SGDLS and CDR2 YYNGEE. CDR3 bases: TGTGCCAGCAGCGTAGGGGAGAGGGCGCTTGGAAACACCATATATTTT. The encoded protein is CASSVGERALGNTIYF. The full variable domain, in which reference TRBV9 and TRBJ1-3 provide the parts outside the CDR3, is DSGVTQTPKHLITATGQRVTLRCSPRSGDLSVYWYQQSLDQGLQFLIQYYNGEERAKGNILERFSAQQFPDLHSELNLSSLELGDSALYFCASSVGERALGNTIYFGEGSWLTVV.

This chain links TRBV7-2 with TRBJ2-2; no definite D call. The CDR3 sequence is 15 residues long. The V end was cut by 2 bases, the J end by 1 base, with 8 bases between. The germline gives CDR1 SGHTA, CDR2 FQGNSA. CDR3 loop: CASSLLSGNTGELFF. CDR3 sequence (DNA): TGTGCCAGCAGCTTACTTTCCGGGAACACCGGGGAGCTGTTTTTT. Using reference TRBV7-2 and TRBJ2-2 for the parts outside the CDR3, the full variable domain is GAGVSQSPSNKVTEKGKDVELRCDPISGHTALYWYRQSLGQGLEFLIYFQGNSAPDKSGLPSDRFSAERTGGSVSTLTIQRTQQEDSAVYLCASSLLSGNTGELFFGEGSRLTVL.

The chain has TRBV7-8 and TRBJ1-1; a possible D gene is TRBD1 (5 bases). Germline V gives CDR1 SGHVS, CDR2 FQNEAQ. The CDR3 spans 15 residues. The V end lost 1 base, the J end lost 3 bases, and 12 bases lay between the germline ends. For the CDR3, the DNA is TGTGCCAGCAGCTTAGTAAGGGGCGCGGACACTGAAGCTTTCTTT. It specifies CASSLVRGADTEAFF.

The chain couples TRBV12-3 or TRBV12-4 to TRBJ1-1; D remains unclear. This CDR3 has 13 amino acids. Trimming left V 3 bases short and J 0 bases short, with 5 bases between. CDR3 in amino acids: CASSFQLNTEAFF. The CDR3 coding sequence is TGTGCCAGCAGTTTTCAGTTGAACACTGAAGCTTTCTTT.

This chain links TRBV11-2 with TRBJ2-1; D might be TRBD1 (6 bases). The CDR3 runs 16 residues. V was cut by 5 bases and J by 6 bases, with 20 bases left in between. The germline V gene has CDR1 SGHAT and CDR2 FQNNGV. Here the CDR3 reads CASSPWTEHISNEQFF. The CDR3 bases are TGTGCCAGCAGCCCTTGGACAGAACATATCTCCAATGAGCAGTTCTTC.

V and J are TRBV2 and TRBJ2-2; 10 nucleotides align to TRBD1. Germline-derived CDR1 and CDR2 are SNHLY and FYNNEI. Trimming removed 5 bases from V and 4 bases from J; junction bases left unmatched: 13. The CDR3 loop spans 18 amino acids. The chain's CDR3 is CASSKTLGQGRSTGELFF. The CDR3 region has the DNA TGTGCCAGCAGTAAAACCCTGGGACAGGGGAGGTCCACCGGGGAGCTGTTTTTT.

The genes are TRBV6-5 and TRBJ1-4; TRBD1 matches 8 bases. After removal of 8 bases from V and 11 bases from J, the junction contained 7 bases not matched to a gene. The CDR3 totals 12 residues. CDR1 and CDR2 from the germline V gene are MNHEY and SVGAGI. CDR3 sequence: CASRQGNGKLFF. CDR3 bases: TGTGCCAGCCGACAGGGGAACGGGAAACTGTTTTTT.

As DNA, the CDR3 is TGTGCCTGGAATGAACAGCGGGATACGCAGTATTTT. Translating gives CAWNEQRDTQYF. The chain links TRBV30 to TRBJ2-3, with D possibly matching TRBD2 (5 bases). The V and J ends lost 4 bases and 6 bases respectively, with 11 bases between them. CDR1 is GTSNPN, CDR2 SVGIG, per germline (reference sequence). CDR3 length: 12 residues. Using reference TRBV30 and TRBJ2-3 for the parts outside the CDR3, the full variable domain is SQTIHQWPATLVQPVGSPLSLECTVEGTSNPNLYWYRQAAGRGLQLLFYSVGIGQISSEVPQNLSASRPQDRQFILSSKKLLLSDSGFYLCAWNEQRDTQYFGPGTRLTVL.